The source of this TCR beta chain is a study of blood T cell repertoires in COVID-19. Study at large: Specimens from acute and convalescent COVID-19 originated in the United States, Italy and Spain.

Clones were sequenced by immunoSEQ multiplex PCR, and TCRdb holds only the in-frame ones, with some missing. The data show 350,000 to 450,000 clones, around 87% seen once. Sequencing was performed on peripheral blood. This TCR derives from a human donor in a cohort sampled during active COVID-19.

The DNA for the CDR3 is TGTGCCAGCAGCCCCCCCCGCGCTATCGGTGAGCAGTTCTTC. Amino acids: CASSPPRAIGEQFF. The genes are TRBV9 and TRBJ2-1; D remains unclear. In germline, CDR1 is SGDLS, CDR2 YYNGEE. Between the trimmed V and J ends, which lost 4 bases and 9 bases, there was a span of 17 bases. The CDR3 totals 14 residues.